Below are 25 T cell receptor beta chains sequenced from a single sample in a study of cytomegalovirus exposure and HLA in healthy donors. The PCR made use of 60 Vbeta and 13 Jbeta primers. The table came from immunoSEQ multiplex PCR; TCRdb's copy has only in-frame clones and leaves some out. The sample consists of 110,000 to 150,000 clones, roughly 75% of them appearing once. Sample: PBMCs. These receptors were taken from a man younger than 45 in good health and CMV-seronegative.

V and J are TRBV4-1 and TRBJ2-3; 12 bases line up with TRBD2. The CDR3 is made up of 15 amino acids. Germline V gene data show CDR1 as MGHRA and CDR2 as YSYEKL. V lost 4 bases to trimming and J lost 6 bases; unmatched junction nucleotides: 5. The chain's CDR3 is CASSRLAGGGDTQYF. DNA for the CDR3: TGCGCCAGCAGCCGGCTAGCGGGAGGGGGGGATACGCAGTATTTT.

In this sample, this clone turned up once. The rearrangement joins TRBV27 to TRBJ1-2; 7 positions agree with TRBD1. J gave up 6 bases and V 4 bases, and 8 bases lay outside the gene matches. The CDR3 has 14 residues. Germline values: CDR1 MNHEY, CDR2 SMNVEV (reference sequence). The CDR3 DNA is TGTGCCAGCAGTTCGGACAGGCGGCACGATGGCTACACCTTC. As protein: CASSSDRRHDGYTF.

V and J are TRBV27 and TRBJ1-5; possibly TRBD1 for D (6 bases). CDR3 size: 15 residues. From germline, CDR1 is MNHEY and CDR2 SMNVEV (reference sequence). Trimming removed 6 bases at V and 3 bases at J, with 15 bases between. This CDR3 reads CASRPEGQYNQPQHF. The CDR3 coding sequence is TGTGCCAGCAGACCAGAAGGACAGTACAATCAGCCCCAGCATTTT.

V and J are TRBV27 and TRBJ1-1; 7 nucleotides line up with TRBD1. Losses at the gene ends were 5 bases for V and 3 bases for J; bases not matched to a gene: 12. Germline assignment: CDR1 MNHEY and CDR2 SMNVEV (reference sequence). The CDR3 runs to 16 residues. CDR3 nucleotide sequence: TGTGCCAGCAGTCCCGCGACGGGGACAGAGGACACTGAAGCTTTCTTT. It yields the protein CASSPATGTEDTEAFF.

The genes are TRBV7-2 and TRBJ2-7, with 11 nucleotides matching TRBD2. The CDR3 extends over 18 amino acids. J lost 0 bases, V lost 4 bases, and 11 bases had no gene match. CDR1 and CDR2 from the germline V gene are SGHTA and FQGNSA. CDR3 sequence (DNA): TGTGCCAGCAGCTCCCGGGGGGCTAGCGGGGGGTACTCCTACGAGCAGTACTTC. Protein: CASSSRGASGGYSYEQYF.

The chain links TRBV15 to TRBJ2-7; perhaps TRBD2 as D (5 bases). This CDR3 region has 15 residues. Germline loops: CDR1 LNHNV, CDR2 YYDKDF (reference sequence). V lost 5 bases and J lost 0, with 14 bases in between. The CDR3 sequence is CATSDGRDPSYEQYF. Written as DNA, the CDR3 is TGTGCCACCAGCGACGGACGGGATCCCTCCTACGAGCAGTACTTC.

This chain connects TRBV6-6 to TRBJ1-5; possible D gene TRBD1, 5 bases. CDR1 and CDR2 from the germline V gene are MNHNY and SVGAGI (reference sequence). CDR3 length: 16 amino acids. V lost 2 bases, J lost 3 bases, and 14 bases lay in between. The CDR3 reads CASSYPNPDTNQPQHF. CDR3 coding DNA: TGTGCCAGCAGTTACCCCAACCCGGACACCAATCAGCCCCAGCATTTT.

The CDR3 loop reads CASSQDLGGDTGELFF. The CDR3 nucleotides are TGTGCCAGCAGCCAAGACCTGGGGGGTGACACCGGGGAGCTGTTTTTT. V and J are TRBV4-2 and TRBJ2-2; perhaps TRBD2 as D (6 bases). V was cut by 0 bases and J by 3 bases, with 11 bases left in between. CDR1 is LGHNA and CDR2 is YNFKEQ in the germline V gene. The CDR3 has 16 residues.

The V and J genes are TRBV2 and TRBJ2-1; D perhaps matches TRBD1 (6 bases). CDR3 size: 14 residues. Deletions cut 4 bases from V and 7 bases from J, with 14 bases between. Germline-derived CDR1 and CDR2 are SNHLY and FYNNEI. CDR3 sequence: CASSGQGMGNEQFF. In nucleotides, the CDR3 is TGTGCCAGCAGTGGGCAGGGGATGGGGAATGAGCAGTTCTTC. Supplemented by reference TRBV2 and TRBJ2-1, the full variable domain reads EPEVTQTPSHQVTQMGQEVILRCVPISNHLYFYWYRQILGQKVEFLVSFYNNEISEKSEIFDDQFSVERPDGSNFTLKIRSTKLEDSAMYFCASSGQGMGNEQFFGPGTRLTVL.

The J gene is TRBJ2-5, the V gene TRBV9, with D possibly being TRBD1 (6 bases). The CDR3 extends over 14 amino acids. V was shortened by 0 bases and J by 0 bases, with 6 bases between the two germline ends. Germline CDR1 reads SGDLS; CDR2 reads YYNGEE. CDR3 sequence: CASSVGTDQETQYF. In DNA form, the CDR3 reads TGTGCCAGCAGCGTAGGGACAGACCAAGAGACCCAGTACTTC.

The chain joins TRBV2 to TRBJ2-7; possibly TRBD1 for D (6 bases). This CDR3 is 14 amino acids long. Germline lookup yields CDR1 SNHLY and CDR2 FYNNEI. V was pared by 7 bases and J by 7 bases, with 20 bases between. The CDR3 protein is CASTPAGARSEQYF. CDR3 nucleotide sequence: TGTGCCAGCACTCCTGCAGGGGCCCGATCGGAGCAGTACTTC.

The chain couples TRBV2 to TRBJ2-1; 8 nucleotides align to TRBD1. The CDR3 contains 15 residues. Per germline, CDR1 SNHLY and CDR2 FYNNEI. Losses at the gene ends were 7 bases for V and 3 bases for J; bases not matched to a gene: 8. DNA of the CDR3: TGTGCCAGCACCAAAGACAGGGGAGACTACAATGAGCAGTTCTTC. Translating gives CASTKDRGDYNEQFF.

This rearrangement joins TRBV5-1 to TRBJ1-2; 9 bases match TRBD1. CDR3 length: 15 amino acids. V trimming: 3 bases; J trimming: 5 bases; junction bases outside the gene matches: 8. CDR1 and CDR2 (germline): SGHRS, YFSETQ. The chain's CDR3 is CASSSPGQGSYGYTF. The CDR3, as DNA: TGCGCCAGCAGCTCTCCGGGACAGGGAAGTTATGGCTACACCTTC.

This clone was found a few times. This chain uses TRBV5-1 with TRBJ1-1; TRBD1 matches 7 bases. Germline assignment: CDR1 SGHRS and CDR2 YFSETQ. The CDR3 is 13 amino acids. V shed 2 bases and J 6 bases; nucleotides not matched to a gene: 4. CDR3 bases: TGCGCCAGCAGCTTAATAACAGGGGCTGAAGCTTTCTTT. It encodes CASSLITGAEAFF.

V is TRBV14 and J is TRBJ2-3; TRBD2 aligns across 8 bases. This CDR3 has 16 amino acids. The V and J ends lost 2 bases and 2 bases, in that order; junction bases with no gene match: 6. The germline CDR1 and CDR2 sequences are SGHDN and FVKESK. The CDR3 protein is CASSQSGGGPTDTQYF. CDR3 bases: TGTGCCAGCAGCCAAAGCGGGGGAGGTCCCACAGATACGCAGTATTTT.

The genes are TRBV28 and TRBJ1-2; 8 bases fit TRBD1. From germline, CDR1 is MDHEN and CDR2 SYDVKM. With 1 base clipped from V and 8 bases from J, the junction kept 9 bases outside the gene matches. This CDR3 contains 15 residues. CDR3 region: CASSLFGDRTYGYTF. The CDR3 bases are TGTGCCAGCAGTTTATTCGGGGACAGGACGTACGGCTACACCTTC.

The V call is TRBV25-1, the J call TRBJ2-1; maybe TRBD2 (6 bases). Germline V lookup: CDR1 MGHDK, CDR2 SYGVNS. Trimming left V 2 bases short and J 1 base short, with 9 bases between. The CDR3 sequence is 15 residues long. The CDR3, as DNA: TGTGCCAGCAGTGAAACCGGGGGTTCCTACAATGAGCAGTTCTTC. Its translation: CASSETGGSYNEQFF.

The chain joins TRBV5-1 to TRBJ2-3; weak D call: TRBD2 (5 bases). The V and J ends lost 1 base and 2 bases respectively, with 14 bases between them. The germline V gene has CDR1 SGHRS and CDR2 YFSETQ. The CDR3 contains 16 residues. CDR3 in amino acids: CASSLSGGSNTDTQYF. The CDR3 nucleotides are TGCGCCAGCAGCTTGTCGGGTGGGAGTAACACAGATACGCAGTATTTT.

The chain carries TRBV28 and TRBJ2-1; 8 positions agree with TRBD1. CDR1 is MDHEN, CDR2 SYDVKM, per germline. The CDR3 is 15 residues long. Trimming removed 3 bases from V and 2 bases from J; junction bases left unmatched: 3. As DNA, the CDR3 is TGTGCCAGCAGTTTTAGGGACAGGCCCTACAATGAGCAGTTCTTC. It specifies CASSFRDRPYNEQFF.

The chain has TRBV5-1 and TRBJ1-2, with TRBD1 identical over 12 bases. CDR1 SGHRS and CDR2 YFSETQ come from the germline V gene. V lost 3 bases and J lost 8; bases outside the gene matches: 8. The CDR3 contains 15 residues. In DNA, the CDR3 is TGCGCCAGCAGCTCGCCCGGGACAGGGGGCGCGGGCTACACCTTC. Translation: CASSSPGTGGAGYTF. Combining the CDR3 with reference TRBV5-1 and TRBJ1-2 gives the whole variable domain KAGVTQTPRYLIKTRGQQVTLSCSPISGHRSVSWYQQTPGQGLQFLFEYFSETQRNKGNFPGRFSGRQFSNSRSEMNVSTLELGDSALYLCASSSPGTGGAGYTFGSGTRLTVV.

The chain combines TRBV9 with TRBJ1-1, with a tentative D call TRBD1 (6 bases). Trimming stripped 4 bases from V and 4 bases from J, with 17 bases between. Germline lookup yields CDR1 SGDLS and CDR2 YYNGEE. CDR3 length: 15 residues. CDR3 amino acids: CASSPRGGGSTEAFF. Here the CDR3 DNA reads TGTGCCAGCAGCCCCCGAGGGGGAGGGAGCACTGAAGCTTTCTTT.

This clone was counted a few times. V usage is TRBV19 and J usage is TRBJ2-3; 10 bases line up with TRBD1. V lost 4 bases, J lost 9 bases, and 4 bases stayed unmatched. The CDR3 runs to 13 residues. CDR1 is LNHDA, CDR2 SQIVND, per germline (reference sequence). The CDR3 is CASSTRDRGTQYF. The CDR3, as DNA: TGTGCCAGTAGTACCCGGGACAGGGGCACGCAGTATTTT.

This clone was detected only once. V is TRBV2 and J is TRBJ2-1; TRBD2 matches at 8 bases. The CDR3 extends over 15 amino acids. Losses at the gene ends were 7 bases for V and 9 bases for J; bases not matched to a gene: 14. The germline V gene encodes CDR1 SNHLY and CDR2 FYNNEI. DNA for the CDR3: TGTGCCAGCAAGGTCGGGGGGGGTAATTACGTTGAGCAGTTCTTC. This encodes CASKVGGGNYVEQFF. Combining the CDR3 with reference TRBV2 and TRBJ2-1 gives the whole variable domain EPEVTQTPSHQVTQMGQEVILRCVPISNHLYFYWYRQILGQKVEFLVSFYNNEISEKSEIFDDQFSVERPDGSNFTLKIRSTKLEDSAMYFCASKVGGGNYVEQFFGPGTRLTVL.

The chain couples TRBV5-1 to TRBJ2-1; no reliable D call. V lost 0 bases and J 7 bases, leaving 5 bases between the germline ends. This CDR3 spans 12 amino acids. Germline CDR1 reads SGHRS; CDR2 reads YFSETQ. The CDR3 DNA sequence: TGCGCCAGCAGCTTGGCTCCTAATGAGCAGTTCTTC. Protein product: CASSLAPNEQFF.

J is TRBJ1-2 and V is TRBV29-1; D possibly corresponds to TRBD1 (5 bases). V lost 6 bases and J 2 bases, leaving 13 bases between the germline ends. The CDR3 runs to 13 residues. In germline, CDR1 is SQVTM, CDR2 ANQGSEA. The CDR3 DNA reads as TGCAGCGTACCTGACAGAGCGAACTATGGCTACACCTTC. It is translated as CSVPDRANYGYTF. The variable domain in full, completed from reference TRBV29-1 and TRBJ1-2, reads SAVISQKPSRDICQRGTSLTIQCQVDSQVTMMFWYRQQPGQSLTLIATANQGSEATYESGFVIDKFPISRPNLTFSTLTVSNMSPEDSSIYLCSVPDRANYGYTFGSGTRLTVV.